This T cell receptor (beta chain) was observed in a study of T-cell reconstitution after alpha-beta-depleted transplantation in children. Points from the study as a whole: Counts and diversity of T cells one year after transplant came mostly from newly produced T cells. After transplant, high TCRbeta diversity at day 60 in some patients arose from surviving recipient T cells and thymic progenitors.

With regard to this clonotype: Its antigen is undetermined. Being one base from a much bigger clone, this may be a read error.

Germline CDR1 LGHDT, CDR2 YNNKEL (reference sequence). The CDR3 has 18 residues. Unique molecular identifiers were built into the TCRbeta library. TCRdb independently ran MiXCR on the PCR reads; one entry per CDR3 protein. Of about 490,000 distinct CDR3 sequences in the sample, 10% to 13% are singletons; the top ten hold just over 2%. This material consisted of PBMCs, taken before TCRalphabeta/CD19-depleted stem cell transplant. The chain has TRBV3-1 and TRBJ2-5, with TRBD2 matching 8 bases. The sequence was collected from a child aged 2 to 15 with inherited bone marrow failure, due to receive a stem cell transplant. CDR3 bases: TGTGCCTGCAGCCAAGACCCTAAAACGGGACTAGGATTTGAGACCCAGTACTTC. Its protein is CACSQDPKTGLGFETQYF.